The clone carrying this T cell receptor (beta chain) was found a few times. Its antigen is unknown. This sample stems from a study of T cells after yellow fever vaccination. Findings of the study overall: The booster response re-showed most primary clones: around 96% CD4, approximately 90% CD8. Abundant clonotypes from the bulk population could get into FACS-sorted repertoires as contaminants.

The J segment lost 5 bases and the V segment lost 9 bases, leaving 8 bases of the junction unmatched. Per the germline V gene, CDR1 is ENHRY and CDR2 is SYGVKD. This CDR3 is 14 amino acids long. TCRdb ran MiXCR on the 5' RACE reads and lists one entry per CDR3 protein. Of approximately 550,000 distinct CDR3 sequences listed, less than 20% are singletons. The receptor's source is a man younger than 40 who received the YFV17D yellow fever vaccine. The sequencing used PBMCs, collected 15 days after the yellow fever booster vaccination. The rearrangement uses TRBV10-3 and TRBJ2-1; 9 bases are shared with TRBD1. CDR3 DNA: TGTGCCATTCAACGGGACAGGGACCACAATGAGCAGTTCTTC. This translates into CAIQRDRDHNEQFF.